One T cell receptor (beta chain) is described in this entry. The CDR3 totals 14 residues. Germline CDR1 SGHAT, CDR2 FQNNGV. The ends were cut back, 4 bases at V and 0 bases at J, with 9 bases in the middle. The sample originates from a study of blood T cell repertoires in COVID-19. Study information: T cells, B-cell-depleted T cells, or PBMCs provided the cDNA or gDNA that served as material.

Authors' analysis steps: Using reference gene primer amplification, nucleated cell counts were estimated. The table came from immunoSEQ multiplex PCR; TCRdb's copy has only in-frame clones and leaves some out. V and J calls and clone size are those listed in that table; D and trimming were worked out from the DNA. The repertoire has about 160,000 clones, around 80% of them found once; the top ten carry roughly 20%. The V gene is TRBV11-2, the J gene TRBJ1-1; a possible D gene is TRBD1 (5 bases). This receptor was identified in a woman older than 75 with acute or convalescent COVID-19. The specimen was peripheral blood. CDR3 sequence: CASSSVRVNTEAFF. The CDR3 DNA reads as TGTGCCAGCAGCTCAGTCAGGGTGAACACTGAAGCTTTCTTT.